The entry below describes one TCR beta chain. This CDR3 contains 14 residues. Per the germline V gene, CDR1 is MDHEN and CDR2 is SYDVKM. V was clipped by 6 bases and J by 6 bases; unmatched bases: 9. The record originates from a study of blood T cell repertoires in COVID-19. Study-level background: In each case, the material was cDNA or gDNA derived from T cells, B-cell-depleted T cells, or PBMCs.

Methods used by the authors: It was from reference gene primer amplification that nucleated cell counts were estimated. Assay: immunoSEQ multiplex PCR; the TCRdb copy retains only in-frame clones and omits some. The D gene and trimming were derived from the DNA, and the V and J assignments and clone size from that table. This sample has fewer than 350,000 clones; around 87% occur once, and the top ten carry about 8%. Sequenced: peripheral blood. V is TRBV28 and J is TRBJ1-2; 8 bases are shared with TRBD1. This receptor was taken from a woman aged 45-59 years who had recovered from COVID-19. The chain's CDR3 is CASREQGGGDGYTF. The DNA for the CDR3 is TGTGCCAGCAGAGAACAGGGGGGAGGCGATGGCTACACCTTC.